This T cell receptor beta chain was observed in a study of cytomegalovirus exposure and HLA in healthy donors. Germline assignment: CDR1 LNHDA and CDR2 SQIVND (reference sequence). The ends lost 9 bases at V and 0 bases at J; junction bases unmatched: 8. The CDR3 spans 15 residues. The repertoire was sequenced with immunoSEQ multiplex PCR; TCRdb's copy has only in-frame clones and lacks some. Of approximately 200,000 clones in the sample, 75% to 90% are singletons; the top ten hold roughly 7%. Sequencing was carried out using PBMCs. V and J are TRBV19 and TRBJ2-1, with 7 nucleotides matching TRBD1. The TCR sequence derives from a young man in good health and CMV-seropositive. This CDR3 is CASRSGGSSYNEQFF. Written as DNA, the CDR3 is TGTGCCAGCAGGTCAGGGGGAAGCTCCTACAATGAGCAGTTCTTC.